This TCR beta chain was sequenced for a study of blood T cell repertoires in COVID-19 (TCRdb year 2020). Study-wide context: The collaborator samples originated in the United States, Italy and Spain and spanned the acute and convalescent phases of COVID-19. The dataset comprised deeply sampled blood TCRbeta repertoires from subjects exposed to, actively infected with, or recovered from COVID-19. The samples were drawn from two sources: the first 160 participants of the ongoing ImmuneRACE study, and 1,200 or so subjects contributed by 6 global collaborators. Sample metadata almost always included a de-identified subject ID, COVID-19 status, age in years and sex. The prospective study material was composed of cDNA or gDNA derived from T cells, B-cell-depleted T cells, or PBMCs. The repertoires were made available in a free public database intended to serve as a resource for research on the immune response to SARS-CoV-2. Where HLA class I and class II types were available, the types were taken from metadata supplied by the sample provider, not from assay-based typing.

Results and caveats for the whole study, not just this receptor: How much clinical and demographic metadata was included differed by source and by participant, and the metadata was provided uncurated.

TCRbeta CDR3 regions were amplified from genomic DNA by means of the immunoSEQ Assay, a bias-controlled multiplex PCR. The original pipeline was this. The number of nucleated cells in each sample was estimated from the amplification of reference gene primers within the assay. Sequence reads were collapsed and filtered to measure the absolute abundance of every unique TCRbeta CDR3 rearrangement. For each sample, productive Simpson clonality was calculated as the square root of Simpson's diversity index across productive rearrangements. TCRdb retrieved this table from immuneACCESS and kept in-frame rearrangements only. Not all clones are present; in checked studies, unresolved V genes account for under half, and no reason is known for the remainder. V, J and clone size are taken as reported in that table, and D and trimming were inferred from the DNA itself. The sample profile shows 95,000 or so clones; about 85% of them were found once. The ten largest clones take up more than 20% of the sample.

Remarks on this clone: The specificity of this receptor is unknown. Base qualities are missing; no much larger clone stands one base away.

Collaborating institutions collected whole blood in K2EDTA tubes following their own protocols. Collaborator samples were shipped for TCRbeta analysis as frozen whole blood, isolated PBMCs, or DNA extracted from either sample type. The cysteine opens and the phenylalanine closes a CDR3 of 13 amino acids. The DNA shown is the 39-base CDR3, in frame from base 1. As encoded in the germline V gene (reference sequence), CDR1 is SEHNR while CDR2 is FQNEAQ. V is clipped by 1 base and J by 6 bases, and the sequence between their germline boundaries is 7 bases long. The sequencing sample was made of peripheral blood. This sequence uses TRBV7-9 and TRBJ2-1; matching of 6 bases hints at TRBD1 as the D gene. The source is a man older than 75 with active or convalescent COVID-19. The nucleotide sequence reads TGTGCCAGCAGCTTAGACAGGGCCAATGAGCAGTTCTTC. Its protein is CASSLDRANEQFF.